What follows describes a single TCR beta chain. The antigen is not known. This sample is part of a study of cytomegalovirus exposure and HLA in healthy donors. Study details: Approximately 180 million T cells yielded approximately 100 million unique TCR beta sequences, as an earlier analysis found.

The CDR3 sequence is 14 residues long. CDR1 and CDR2 (germline): SEHNR, FQNEAQ (reference sequence). The V end was cut by 5 bases, the J end by 4 bases, with 14 bases between. PCR used 60 Vbeta primers and 13 Jbeta primers. The table came from immunoSEQ multiplex PCR; TCRdb's copy has only in-frame clones and leaves some out. The sample contains over 65,000 clones, around 80% of which appear only once. Overall study results and limits: When presence/absence was analysed, sequencing depth was taken to be roughly uniform across donors.

The TCR sequence derives from a woman between 25 and 40 years old in good health and CMV-seropositive. This sequence joins TRBV7-9 and TRBJ1-2; the D is unclear. Sequencing used PBMCs. CDR3 in amino acids: CASSTSVAFYGYTF. CDR3 DNA: TGTGCCAGCAGCACTAGCGTGGCTTTCTATGGCTACACCTTC.